This entry lists 8 T cell receptor beta chains sequenced from one sample in a study of blood T cell repertoires in COVID-19. Generated by immunoSEQ multiplex PCR, the TCRdb table keeps only in-frame clones and is missing some. The sample yields 300,000 to 350,000 clones, 85% to 95% seen once. Sequencing was performed on PBMCs or T cells enriched from blood (not recorded which). These receptors originate from a woman in her 30s who had been exposed to COVID-19.

This chain uses TRBV14 with TRBJ1-1; 8 bases are a match to TRBD1. CDR3 length equals 17 residues. J gave up 6 bases and V 1 base, and 13 bases lay outside the gene matches. In germline, CDR1 is SGHDN, CDR2 FVKESK. The CDR3 region is CASSQARQGTPIAEAFF. The CDR3 nucleotides are TGTGCCAGCAGCCAAGCGAGACAGGGGACTCCGATTGCTGAAGCTTTCTTT.

The rearrangement uses TRBV5-1 and TRBJ2-4, with a tentative D call TRBD2 (5 bases). The CDR3 sequence is 15 residues long. Trimming stripped 0 bases from V and 3 bases from J, with 10 bases between. Per germline, CDR1 SGHRS and CDR2 YFSETQ. This CDR3 reads CASSLGGADKNIQYF. The CDR3 nucleotides are TGCGCCAGCAGCTTGGGGGGAGCCGACAAAAACATTCAGTACTTC.

This chain connects TRBV10-3 to TRBJ1-2; TRBD1 aligns across 10 bases. Germline V gene lookup returns CDR1 ENHRY and CDR2 SYGVKD. The trim removed 0 bases at V and 10 bases at J, leaving 5 bases unmatched. The CDR3 loop spans 14 amino acids. The DNA of the CDR3 is TGTGCCATCAGTGAGTCGGACAGGGGGTCCGACTACACCTTC. It codes for CAISESDRGSDYTF.

The V gene is TRBV7-9, the J gene TRBJ2-1; 8 positions agree with TRBD1. This CDR3 contains 16 residues. V lost 5 bases and J lost 2; bases outside the gene matches: 8. Per germline, CDR1 SEHNR and CDR2 FQNEAQ (reference sequence). The CDR3 region is CASSPTRQGTYNEQFF. For the CDR3, the DNA is TGTGCCAGCAGCCCAACCCGACAGGGGACCTACAATGAGCAGTTCTTC. Combining the CDR3 with reference TRBV7-9 and TRBJ2-1 gives the whole variable domain DTGVSQNPRHKITKRGQNVTFRCDPISEHNRLYWYRQTLGQGPEFLTYFQNEAQLEKSRLLSDRFSAERPKGSFSTLEIQRTEQGDSAMYLCASSPTRQGTYNEQFFGPGTRLTVL.

As concerns this clone: Other DNA sequences within the sample encode an identical CDR3. CDR3 nucleotides: TGTGCCAGCAGCTTGGGGACAGTCTACGAGCAGTACTTC. Translated, it gives CASSLGTVYEQYF. The rearrangement links TRBV5-6 to TRBJ2-7; D is possibly TRBD1 (6 bases). The germline V and J ends were trimmed by 0 bases and 3 bases, with 7 bases remaining between them. The length of the CDR3 is 13 residues. The germline CDR1 and CDR2 sequences are SGHDT and YYEEEE. Filled out from reference TRBV5-6 and TRBJ2-7, the complete variable domain reads DAGVTQSPTHLIKTRGQQVTLRCSPKSGHDTVSWYQQALGQGPQFIFQYYEEEERQRGNFPDRFSGHQFPNYSSELNVNALLLGDSALYLCASSLGTVYEQYFGPGTRLTVT.

The chain employs TRBV29-1 and TRBJ1-2; D is unclear. The CDR3 loop spans 14 amino acids. Germline assignment: CDR1 SQVTM and CDR2 ANQGSEA. The ends were cut back, 1 base at V and 6 bases at J, with 15 bases in the middle. This CDR3 is CSVEGFPDSDGYTF. The CDR3 DNA is TGCAGCGTTGAAGGGTTTCCAGATTCCGATGGCTACACCTTC.

This chain joins TRBV27 and TRBJ1-1; D gene uncertain. This CDR3 contains 13 residues. In germline, CDR1 is MNHEY, CDR2 SMNVEV (reference sequence). V was pared by 10 bases and J by 8 bases, with 20 bases between. CDR3 residues: CATTDQRLEEAFF. DNA of the CDR3: TGTGCCACCACCGACCAGAGACTTGAGGAAGCTTTCTTT.

In this sample, this clone turned up once. J is TRBJ1-1 and V is TRBV4-2; 7 bases map to TRBD1. With V trimmed by 0 bases and J by 0 bases, 13 bases remained unmatched. The germline gives CDR1 LGHNA, CDR2 YNFKEQ. The CDR3 totals 19 residues. CDR3 nucleotide sequence: TGTGCCAGCAGCCAAGATCCGGGACAAGGGGGCTATTTGAACACTGAAGCTTTCTTT. It encodes CASSQDPGQGGYLNTEAFF.